These T cell receptor beta chains were read from a single sample in a study of shared clonotypes between healthy human individuals. Measured with immunoSEQ multiplex PCR; TCRdb has only the in-frame clones, and not every one. The sample carries under 750,000 clones, 55% to 75% recorded once. The sequenced material came from memory CD4+ T cells sorted from blood. These receptors were obtained from a woman aged 30 to 39 in good health. Each CDR3 is given with its conserved first and last residue. The D gene is left open where the match is weak. A clone size is listed for some rows: how often the clone was seen (once, few, many), or a class if it is expanded.

J | D | V | size | CDR3 | DNA
TRBJ2-4 | TRBD2 | TRBV25-1 | NA | CASSDGREGANIQYF | TGTGCCAGCAGTGACGGGCGGGAGGGCGCAAACATTCAGTACTTC
TRBJ2-3 | NA | TRBV7-2 | NA | CASSSPRWPLPDTQYF | TGTGCCAGCAGTTCACCCCGATGGCCCCTCCCAGATACGCAGTATTTT
TRBJ1-6 | NA | TRBV14 | NA | CASSITGLSPLHF | TGTGCCAGCAGCATCACAGGGCTTTCACCCCTCCACTTT
TRBJ2-3 | TRBD1 | TRBV29-1 | NA | CSVAGGMGADTQYF | TGCAGCGTAGCAGGGGGTATGGGGGCAGATACGCAGTATTTT
TRBJ2-7 | TRBD2 | TRBV5-1 | NA | CASSLQGTSGYEQYF | TGCGCCAGCAGCTTGCAGGGGACTAGCGGCTACGAGCAGTACTTC
TRBJ2-4 | TRBD2 | TRBV11-3 | NA | CASSLKGSGSRVEAKNIQYF | TGTGCCAGCAGCCTCAAAGGCAGCGGGAGCAGGGTTGAAGCCAAAAACATTCAGTACTTC
TRBJ2-7 | TRBD2 | TRBV11-2 | NA | CASSLGAGGLTYEQYF | TGTGCCAGCAGCTTAGGAGCGGGAGGCCTCACCTACGAGCAGTACTTC
TRBJ2-2 | TRBD1 | TRBV18 | few | CASSPMGQGATGELFF | TGTGCCAGCTCACCAATGGGACAGGGGGCCACCGGGGAGCTGTTTTTT
TRBJ2-5 | NA | TRBV18 | NA | CASSRTGTLREETQYF | TGTGCCAGCTCAAGAACCGGGACATTACGCGAAGAGACCCAGTACTTC
TRBJ1-2 | NA | TRBV27 | few | CASRPTRDYGYTF | TGTGCCAGCAGACCGACACGGGATTATGGCTACACCTTC
TRBJ2-3 | NA | TRBV11-2 | NA | CASSLRVRGFTDTQYF | TGTGCCAGCAGCTTAAGGGTACGGGGTTTCACAGATACGCAGTATTTT
TRBJ2-5 | NA | TRBV2 | NA | CASVGNQETQYF | TGTGCCAGCGTTGGGAACCAAGAGACCCAGTACTTC
TRBJ1-2 | NA | TRBV5-3 | NA | CASSPTWGDGYTF | TGTGCCAGCAGCCCAACTTGGGGGGATGGCTACACCTTC
TRBJ2-7 | TRBD2 | TRBV5-1 | NA | CASAPAGEYEQYF | TGCGCCAGCGCCCCCGCGGGAGAGTACGAGCAGTACTTC
TRBJ2-1 | TRBD2 | TRBV2 | NA | CASSAGGYNNEQFF | TGTGCCAGTTCAGCGGGAGGGTATAACAATGAGCAGTTCTTC
TRBJ2-7 | TRBD2 | TRBV4-1 | few | CASSQVDLGLATYEQYF | TGCGCCAGCAGCCAAGTAGATTTGGGACTAGCCACCTACGAGCAGTACTTC
TRBJ2-1 | NA | TRBV19 | NA | CASSTPGTAHRQFF | TGTGCCAGTAGTACCCCCGGGACTGCGCATAGGCAGTTCTTC
TRBJ1-5 | NA | TRBV5-8 | once | CASPGKGFSNQPQHF | TGTGCCAGCCCTGGGAAAGGGTTTAGCAATCAGCCCCAGCATTTT
TRBJ1-4 | NA | TRBV28 | NA | CASSLGGATNEKLFF | TGTGCCAGCAGTTTAGGTGGGGCAACTAATGAAAAACTGTTTTTT
TRBJ2-7 | NA | TRBV11-2 | NA | CASSLEASVPSYEQYF | TGTGCCAGCAGCTTAGAAGCCAGTGTCCCGTCCTACGAGCAGTACTTC
TRBJ1-2 | TRBD1 | TRBV10-2 | NA | CASSPTGGYGYTF | TGCGCCAGCAGCCCCACAGGGGGCTATGGCTACACCTTC
TRBJ2-7 | NA | TRBV5-1 | NA | CASSLPGRDEQYF | TGCGCCAGCAGCTTGCCTGGCAGGGACGAGCAGTACTTC
TRBJ1-6 | NA | TRBV2 | NA | CASSAGIDSPLHF | TGTGCCAGCAGTGCGGGGATTGATTCACCCCTCCACTTT
TRBJ2-4 | NA | TRBV14 | few | CASSQGSVGNIQYF | TGTGCCAGCAGCCAAGGGTCTGTGGGAAACATTCAGTACTTC
TRBJ2-1 | TRBD2 | TRBV11-3 | NA | CASSLAASGRSQGYNEQFF | TGTGCCAGCAGCTTAGCAGCTAGCGGGAGAAGTCAAGGCTACAATGAGCAGTTCTTC
TRBJ2-1 | TRBD1 | TRBV2 | NA | CASRIPGQLNNEQFF | TGTGCCAGCAGGATACCGGGACAGCTAAACAATGAGCAGTTCTTC
TRBJ2-7 | TRBD2 | TRBV11-1 | NA | CASSLAPRGEQYF | TGTGCCAGCAGCTTAGCGCCGCGGGGGGAGCAGTACTTC
TRBJ1-2 | NA | TRBV5-8 | NA | CASSQSQGSYTF | TGTGCCAGCAGCCAAAGTCAAGGGAGCTACACCTTC
TRBJ2-1 | NA | TRBV29-1 | few | CSGGDPRRNEQFF | TGCAGCGGGGGGGACCCTCGCCGAAATGAGCAGTTCTTC
TRBJ2-3 | NA | TRBV28 | NA | CASKDSTDTQYF | TGTGCCAGTAAGGACAGCACAGATACGCAGTATTTT
TRBJ2-3 | NA | TRBV5-1 | few | CASSLRVGDTQYF | TGCGCCAGCAGCTTGAGGGTGGGAGATACGCAGTATTTT
TRBJ1-3 | NA | TRBV18 | NA | CASSPDLGTANTIYF | TGTGCCAGCTCACCAGATCTCGGTACAGCGAACACCATATATTTT